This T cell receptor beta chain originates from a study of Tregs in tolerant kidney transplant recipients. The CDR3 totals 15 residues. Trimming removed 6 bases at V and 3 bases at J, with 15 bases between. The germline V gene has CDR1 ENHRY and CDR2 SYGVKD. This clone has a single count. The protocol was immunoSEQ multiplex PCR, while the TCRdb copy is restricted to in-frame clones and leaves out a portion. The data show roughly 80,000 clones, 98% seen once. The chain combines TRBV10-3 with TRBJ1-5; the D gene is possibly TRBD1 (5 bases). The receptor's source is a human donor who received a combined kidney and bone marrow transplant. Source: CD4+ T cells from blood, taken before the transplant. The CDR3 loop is CAIRGGTAINQPQHF. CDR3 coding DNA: TGTGCCATCAGGGGGGGGACGGCAATCAATCAGCCCCAGCATTTT.